Reported below is one TCR beta chain. An oligo carrying a UMI was ligated to the cDNA 3' end. The first PCR ran roughly 4 cycles with an equimolar RC1.1 and RC1.2 beta primer mix. TCRdb passed the UMI-ligation and nested PCR reads through MiXCR, listing each CDR3 protein once. The data show some 43,000 distinct CDR3 sequences, over 15% seen once. The sample originates from a study of quantifying T cell responses using KT2 cells. Study details: cDNA was made from DNase-treated RNA using alpha and beta constant primers. Under optimum conditions, T4 ligation efficiency was estimated at more than 10%. The second PCR was a qPCR stopped at a predetermined fluorescence threshold.

The sample is PBMC spiked with counted cells of clone KT2. A range of KT2-to-PBMC ratios was made using fixed PBMC numbers. The TCR was taken from a human donor. The sample consisted of PBMCs spiked with cells of the T cell clone KT2.

The DNA of the CDR3 is TGTGCCAGCAGCTTAGCACCACCCTGGGCGAGGTTGGCCCAGCATTTT. It yields the protein CASSLAPPWARLAQHF. The chain joins TRBV7-2 to TRBJ1-5, with D unclear. The CDR3 is made up of 16 amino acids. CDR1 is SGHTA, CDR2 FQGNSA, per germline. Trimming pared 0 bases from V and 11 bases from J, leaving 20 bases between.